This entry concerns a single T cell receptor (beta chain). This specimen belongs to a study of T cells in Graves' hyperthyroidism and ophthalmopathy. Patients showing uncontrolled infection, other autoimmune disease, pregnancy or lactation were ineligible. The source material, RNA transcripts, was used to amplify TCR beta CDR3 regions. The TCR CDR3 was amplified in a first-round RT-PCR using the HTBI primer set. TCRdb re-called the multiplex PCR reads with MiXCR, one entry per CDR3 protein. Among about 380,000 distinct CDR3 sequences listed, approximately 13% were seen once. Sequencing was performed on blood. The sequence was obtained from an older woman with Graves' hyperthyroidism.

CDR3 coding DNA: TGTGCCAGCCTTACGTCCGGCGGAGGCGAACAGTACTTC. Its protein is CASLTSGGGEQYF. The gene calls are TRBV6-1 and TRBJ2-7, with D maybe TRBD2 (5 bases). Germline V gene data show CDR1 as MNHNS and CDR2 as SASEGT. Trimming shortened V by 8 bases and J by 10 bases, and 21 bases separated the two germline ends. The CDR3 is made up of 13 amino acids.